This TCR beta chain was captured in a study of blood T cell repertoires in COVID-19. Germline V gene sequence: CDR1 SGHAT, CDR2 FQNNGV. The CDR3 loop spans 16 amino acids. The junction had 11 bases not matched to a gene; V was cut back by 6 bases and J by 1 base. Produced via immunoSEQ multiplex PCR; TCRdb's table is partial and in-frame only. The table shows 150,000 to 200,000 clones, with roughly nine tenths occurring only once. The sequence was collected from a young man with acute or convalescent COVID-19. The specimen sequenced was peripheral blood. J is TRBJ2-7 and V is TRBV11-2, with TRBD2 matching 8 bases. The CDR3 spells CASSLLPAGGSYEQYF. The CDR3 DNA follows: TGTGCCAGCAGTCTCCTGCCGGCGGGGGGATCCTACGAGCAGTACTTC.